This paragraph reports one T cell receptor (beta chain). Its antigen is not identified. TCR beta CDR3 regions were amplified from RNA transcripts. HTBI primers were the set used in a first-round RT-PCR of the TCR CDR3. One entry per CDR3 protein, called by TCRdb with MiXCR from the multiplex PCR reads. The sample holds a few hundred thousand distinct CDR3 sequences, around 20% seen once. This CDR3 comprises 12 residues. Germline CDR1 is SGHDT and CDR2 is YYEEEE. The germline V and J ends were trimmed by 4 bases and 10 bases, with 14 bases remaining between them. The data belong to a study of T cells in Graves' hyperthyroidism and ophthalmopathy. Whole-study context: Staff took peripheral blood when the initial diagnosis was made, before any treatment began. General study findings and limits: Among clonotypes expanded in thyroid above 0.001, most were also found in blood. A model built on 13 V-J features separated ophthalmopathy from stable hyperthyroidism.

Patients with uncontrolled infections, other autoimmune diseases, pregnancy or lactation were excluded. The chain links TRBV5-6 to TRBJ1-2; D is uncertain. The source is a man between 18 and 29 years old with Graves' ophthalmopathy. Input material: blood. The DNA of the CDR3 is TGTGCCAGCAGCAGATCGGACCAGGACTACACCTTC. Its translation is CASSRSDQDYTF. The full variable domain, in which reference TRBV5-6 and TRBJ1-2 provide the parts outside the CDR3, is DAGVTQSPTHLIKTRGQQVTLRCSPKSGHDTVSWYQQALGQGPQFIFQYYEEEERQRGNFPDRFSGHQFPNYSSELNVNALLLGDSALYLCASSRSDQDYTFGSGTRLTVV.